This section outlines one T cell receptor (beta chain) sequence together with its context. This sample stems from a study of T cell changes during pregnancy in multiple sclerosis. The CDR3 runs 16 residues. Trimming removed 4 bases from V and 0 bases from J, with 13 bases in between. The germline CDR1 and CDR2 sequences are MNHEY and SVGAGI. Sequencing used immunoSEQ multiplex PCR; TCRdb keeps in-frame clones, though not all of them. The top ten clones hold about 0.45% of a sample with about 79,000 clones, 85% to 95% of them seen once. The sequences come from CD4+ T cells from peripheral blood mononuclear cells, collected in the second trimester of pregnancy. The clonotype originates from a female donor with multiple sclerosis, enrolled in a pregnancy study. The chain recombines TRBV6-5 with TRBJ1-5; no definite D call. The CDR3 loop is CASSSTFTVSNQPQHF. The CDR3 coding sequence is TGTGCCAGCAGTTCCACTTTCACAGTTAGCAATCAGCCCCAGCATTTT.